Below are 21 T cell receptor beta chains sequenced from a single sample in a study of T cell changes during pregnancy in multiple sclerosis. Some clones are missing from TCRdb's copy, which holds only in-frame ones; the method was immunoSEQ multiplex PCR. The sample records approximately 90,000 clones, 91% being singletons. Material: peripheral blood, obtained after pregnancy. The receptors stem from a female donor in good health, enrolled as a control in a pregnancy study.

This chain uses TRBV29-1 with TRBJ2-2; tentative D call: TRBD2 (5 bases). The CDR3 contains 15 residues. Trimming removed 4 bases from V and 6 bases from J, with 18 bases in between. Looked up from germline, CDR1 is SQVTM and CDR2 is ANQGSEA. The CDR3 nucleotides are TGCAGCGTTGTGTTGGACGAGGGCAGGTCCGGGGAGCTGTTTTTT. Translated: CSVVLDEGRSGELFF.

The rearrangement uses TRBV27 and TRBJ2-1, with D uncertain. The CDR3 is 15 amino acids. The V end was cut by 4 bases, the J end by 0 bases, with 10 bases between. CDR1 is MNHEY, CDR2 SMNVEV, per germline (reference sequence). The CDR3 reads CASSSYFSSYNEQFF. In DNA form, the CDR3 reads TGTGCCAGCAGTTCCTACTTTAGCTCCTACAATGAGCAGTTCTTC.

The chain combines TRBV11-2 with TRBJ2-3; D gene unclear. Germline CDR1 is SGHAT and CDR2 is FQNNGV. The CDR3 covers 15 residues. V was trimmed by 1 base and J by 6 bases, leaving 14 bases between them. The CDR3 coding sequence is TGTGCCAGCAGCTTAGGGGCTTTCCGTTTGGATACGCAGTATTTT. Protein product: CASSLGAFRLDTQYF. Looking up the rest from reference TRBV11-2 and TRBJ2-3 gives the full variable domain: EAGVAQSPRYKIIEKRQSVAFWCNPISGHATLYWYQQILGQGPKLLIQFQNNGVVDDSQLPKDRFSAERLKGVDSTLKIQPAKLEDSAVYLCASSLGAFRLDTQYFGPGTRLTVL.

V and J are TRBV19 and TRBJ2-1; D is unclear. Germline CDR1 is LNHDA and CDR2 is SQIVND (reference sequence). V lost 5 bases and J lost 3, with 8 bases in between. The CDR3 length is 13 residues. The CDR3 reads CASSADNYNEQFF. The CDR3 region has the DNA TGTGCCAGTAGTGCAGACAACTACAATGAGCAGTTCTTC.

The V call is TRBV5-1, the J call TRBJ2-1; TRBD1 aligns across 9 bases. CDR1 is SGHRS and CDR2 is YFSETQ in the germline V gene. The CDR3 is made up of 15 amino acids. V gave up 3 bases and J gave up 6 bases; unmatched junction bases: 7. The DNA of the CDR3 is TGCGCCAGCAGCTGGTCCGGGACAGGGTCCAATGAGCAGTTCTTC. It codes for CASSWSGTGSNEQFF.

This clone showed up just once. The chain carries TRBV18 and TRBJ1-4; the D is unclear. The germline gives CDR1 KGHSH, CDR2 LQKENI. Trimming pared 1 base from V and 0 bases from J, leaving 6 bases between. The CDR3 totals 15 residues. The chain's CDR3 is CASSPQRATNEKLFF. The CDR3 DNA sequence: TGTGCCAGCTCACCACAGAGGGCAACTAATGAAAAACTGTTTTTT.

The chain has TRBV4-2 and TRBJ2-3; TRBD2 might be the D (7 bases). Germline CDR1 reads LGHNA; CDR2 reads YNFKEQ. The CDR3 is 17 amino acids. V lost 2 bases to trimming and J lost 1 base, with 16 bases between them. CDR3 sequence reads: CASSQLSRGLRTDTQYF. CDR3 in DNA: TGTGCCAGCAGCCAACTCTCGCGGGGGCTCCGCACAGATACGCAGTATTTT.

The V gene is TRBV4-3, the J gene TRBJ1-1; no reliable D call. With 1 base removed from V and 1 base from J, the gap between germline ends came to 4 bases. This CDR3 region has 13 residues. Germline V CDR1 and CDR2: LGHNA, YSLEER. CDR3 in amino acids: CASSQAQNTEAFF. The CDR3 DNA reads TGCGCCAGCAGCCAAGCCCAGAACACTGAAGCTTTCTTT.

The chain uses TRBV7-9 and TRBJ2-3; possibly TRBD2 for D (6 bases). This CDR3 contains 16 residues. Germline values: CDR1 SEHNR, CDR2 FQNEAQ (reference sequence). Between the trimmed V and J ends, which lost 3 bases and 2 bases, there was a span of 15 bases. The DNA of the CDR3 is TGTGCCAGCAGCTTCCACCCCCAGCGGGCCACAGATACGCAGTATTTT. Its protein product is CASSFHPQRATDTQYF.

This chain links TRBV7-9 with TRBJ2-3; 9 bases line up with TRBD1. The germline V gene has CDR1 SEHNR and CDR2 FQNEAQ (reference sequence). This CDR3 region has 15 residues. V lost 5 bases to trimming and J lost 7 bases; unmatched junction nucleotides: 10. In nucleotides, the CDR3 is TGTGCCAGCAGCCCCGGACAGGGGCAACTTCATACGCAGTATTTT. Amino acid sequence: CASSPGQGQLHTQYF.

V and J are TRBV2 and TRBJ2-1; TRBD1 aligns across 7 bases. This CDR3 contains 15 residues. The ends lost 6 bases at V and 1 base at J; junction bases unmatched: 6. Germline CDR1 and CDR2: SNHLY and FYNNEI. Here the CDR3 reads CASRPTGVSYNEQFF. As DNA, the CDR3 is TGTGCCAGCAGACCTACAGGGGTATCCTACAATGAGCAGTTCTTC. Drawing the rest from reference TRBV2 and TRBJ2-1, the complete variable domain is EPEVTQTPSHQVTQMGQEVILRCVPISNHLYFYWYRQILGQKVEFLVSFYNNEISEKSEIFDDQFSVERPDGSNFTLKIRSTKLEDSAMYFCASRPTGVSYNEQFFGPGTRLTVL.

The chain carries TRBV27 and TRBJ1-2; weak D call: TRBD1 (6 bases). The CDR3 is 14 amino acids. CDR1 MNHEY and CDR2 SMNVEV come from the germline V gene (reference sequence). The ends were cut back, 4 bases at V and 8 bases at J, with 17 bases in the middle. CDR3 nucleotides: TGTGCCAGCAGTTCTTCCTCAGGGGTTGGAGGCTACACCTTC. Protein sequence: CASSSSSGVGGYTF.

The chain joins TRBV10-3 to TRBJ2-1, with TRBD2 matching 7 bases. With V trimmed by 4 bases and J by 7 bases, 7 bases remained unmatched. This CDR3 spans 14 amino acids. CDR1 and CDR2 (germline): ENHRY, SYGVKD. The CDR3 spells CAISAGGVRNEQFF. The CDR3 DNA reads as TGTGCCATCAGTGCGGGGGGAGTCAGAAATGAGCAGTTCTTC.

The chain is built from TRBV6-5 and TRBJ2-1; TRBD1 matches at 12 bases. Germline CDR1 is MNHEY and CDR2 is SVGAGI. Trimming cost V 7 bases and J 4 bases; bases outside gene matches: 5. There are 15 residues in the CDR3. The CDR3 loop is CASTRGQGAYNEQFF. CDR3 bases: TGTGCCAGCACACGGGGACAGGGGGCTTACAATGAGCAGTTCTTC.

This clone was found once. This chain uses TRBV27 with TRBJ1-2; 12 bases match TRBD1. With V trimmed by 5 bases and J by 7 bases, 11 bases remained unmatched. The CDR3 is 16 amino acids. Germline CDR1 MNHEY, CDR2 SMNVEV (reference sequence). CDR3 residues: CASSPPSGQGAGGYTF. The CDR3 DNA reads as TGTGCCAGCAGTCCCCCGTCGGGACAGGGGGCGGGTGGCTACACCTTC.

The chain employs TRBV7-2 and TRBJ2-1, with TRBD2 identical over 12 bases. The germline gives CDR1 SGHTA, CDR2 FQGNSA. V was clipped by 1 base and J by 9 bases; unmatched bases: 10. This CDR3 is built from 17 residues. CDR3: CASSLDSAASGGAEQFF. CDR3 nucleotide sequence: TGTGCCAGCAGCTTAGATTCGGCGGCTAGCGGGGGGGCTGAGCAGTTCTTC.

The chain recombines TRBV2 with TRBJ1-4; TRBD1 might be the D (6 bases). CDR3 size: 14 residues. Germline values: CDR1 SNHLY, CDR2 FYNNEI. The ends were cut back, 3 bases at V and 8 bases at J, with 13 bases in the middle. This chain's CDR3 is CASSENRVREKLFF. As DNA, the CDR3 is TGTGCCAGCAGTGAGAACAGGGTTAGGGAAAAACTGTTTTTT.

The chain employs TRBV7-2 and TRBJ2-2, with D maybe TRBD2 (7 bases). The germline V gene encodes CDR1 SGHTA and CDR2 FQGNSA. This CDR3 contains 15 residues. Trimming cost V 6 bases and J 4 bases, with 15 bases left between them. The CDR3 nucleotides are TGTGCCAGCAGTACGGGGGGCCATATCACCGGGGAGCTGTTTTTT. Translated: CASSTGGHITGELFF.

The chain has TRBV4-3 and TRBJ2-3; 8 bases are a match to TRBD2. Germline values: CDR1 LGHNA, CDR2 YSLEER. The CDR3 has 16 amino acids. V gave up 0 bases and J gave up 4 bases; unmatched junction bases: 6. The CDR3 DNA reads TGCGCCAGCAGCCAAGAGGGGCGGGGGGAGCCAGATACGCAGTATTTT. Translating it yields CASSQEGRGEPDTQYF.

This CDR3 is CASSERGNTEAFF. As DNA, the CDR3 is TGTGCCAGCAGTGAAAGAGGGAACACTGAAGCTTTCTTT. The chain uses TRBV6-1 and TRBJ1-1; D not resolved. The CDR3 consists of 13 residues. Trimming cost V 2 bases and J 1 base, with 5 bases left between them. Germline V gene data show CDR1 as MNHNS and CDR2 as SASEGT.

This clone was seen once. V usage is TRBV29-1 and J usage is TRBJ1-2; no firm D call. The germline V gene has CDR1 SQVTM and CDR2 ANQGSEA. With 1 base removed from V and 7 bases from J, the gap between germline ends came to 16 bases. The CDR3 sequence is 14 residues long. CDR3 residues: CSVEAGYPGGGYTF. The CDR3 DNA follows: TGCAGCGTTGAAGCGGGGTATCCCGGCGGTGGCTACACCTTC.